The entry below gives a single TCR beta chain sequence along with its context. The antigen remains undetermined. With the Oncomine TCR Beta short-read assay, DNA from cultured CD4+ T cells was sequenced. Genomic DNA extraction was carried out from cultured CD4+ T cells. TCRdb processed the PCR reads anew with MiXCR; each CDR3 protein has one entry. This sample carries about 6,300 distinct CDR3 sequences, around two thirds of them seen once, and the ten largest clones take approximately 50%. Treatment in this sample: approximately nine-day PBMC culture with coronavirus spike peptide pools or control peptides (ViraFEST assay). This entry comes from a study of vaccination and CD4 T cells after COVID-19. The CDR3 has 17 amino acids. The germline V gene encodes CDR1 MNHEY and CDR2 SMNVEV (reference sequence). V gave up 5 bases and J gave up 7 bases, with 21 bases separating them.

The genes are TRBV27 and TRBJ1-6; D is perhaps TRBD1 (5 bases). The clonotype originates from a human donor who had recovered from COVID-19. The sample comprised CD4+ T cells from blood, cultured in vitro. The CDR3 spells CASSVSLGGIPNSPLHF. The CDR3, as DNA: TGTGCCAGCAGTGTTAGCTTGGGGGGGATCCCAAATTCACCCCTCCACTTT.